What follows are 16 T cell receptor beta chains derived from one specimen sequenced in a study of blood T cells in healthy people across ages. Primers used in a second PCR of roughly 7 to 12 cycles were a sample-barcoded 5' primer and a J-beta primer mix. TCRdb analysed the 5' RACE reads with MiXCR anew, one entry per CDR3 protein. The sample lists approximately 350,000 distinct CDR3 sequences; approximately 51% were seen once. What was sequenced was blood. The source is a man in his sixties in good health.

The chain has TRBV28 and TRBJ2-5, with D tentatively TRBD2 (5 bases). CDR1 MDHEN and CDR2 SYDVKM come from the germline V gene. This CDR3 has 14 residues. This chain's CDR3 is CATDPGVPQETQYF. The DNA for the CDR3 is TGTGCGACGGACCCCGGGGTTCCCCAAGAGACCCAGTACTTC.

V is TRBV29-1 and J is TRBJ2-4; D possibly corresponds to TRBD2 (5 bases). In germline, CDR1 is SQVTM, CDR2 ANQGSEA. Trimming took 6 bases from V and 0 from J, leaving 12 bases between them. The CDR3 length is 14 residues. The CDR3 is CSVSDGLAKNIQYF. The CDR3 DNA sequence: TGCAGCGTATCGGACGGACTAGCCAAAAACATTCAGTACTTC.

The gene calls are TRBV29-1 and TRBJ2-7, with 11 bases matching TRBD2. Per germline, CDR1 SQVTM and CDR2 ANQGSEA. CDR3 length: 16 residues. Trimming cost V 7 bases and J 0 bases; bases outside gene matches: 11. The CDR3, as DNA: TGCAGCGCTTGGACTAGCGGGCCCAGACTCTCCTACGAGCAGTACTTC. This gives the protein CSAWTSGPRLSYEQYF.

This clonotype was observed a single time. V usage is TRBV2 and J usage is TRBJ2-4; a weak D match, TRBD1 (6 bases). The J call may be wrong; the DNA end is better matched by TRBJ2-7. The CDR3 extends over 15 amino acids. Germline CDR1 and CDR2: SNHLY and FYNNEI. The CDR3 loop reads CASSETGTFAYEQYF. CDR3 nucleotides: TGTGCCAGCAGTGAAACCGGGACATTTGCCTACGAGCAGTACTTC.

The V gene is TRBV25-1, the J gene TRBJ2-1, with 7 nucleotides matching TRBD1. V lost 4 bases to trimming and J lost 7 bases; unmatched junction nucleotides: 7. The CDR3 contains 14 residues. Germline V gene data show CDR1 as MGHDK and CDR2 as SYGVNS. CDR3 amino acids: CASSGQTGKNEQFF. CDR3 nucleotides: TGTGCCAGCAGTGGGCAGACAGGGAAAAATGAGCAGTTCTTC.

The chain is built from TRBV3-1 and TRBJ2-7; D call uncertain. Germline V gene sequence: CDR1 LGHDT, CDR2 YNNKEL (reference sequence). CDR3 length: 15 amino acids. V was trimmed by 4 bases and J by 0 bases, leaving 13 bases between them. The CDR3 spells CASSPARISSYEQYF. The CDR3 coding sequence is TGTGCCAGCAGCCCAGCCAGGATAAGCTCCTACGAGCAGTACTTC.

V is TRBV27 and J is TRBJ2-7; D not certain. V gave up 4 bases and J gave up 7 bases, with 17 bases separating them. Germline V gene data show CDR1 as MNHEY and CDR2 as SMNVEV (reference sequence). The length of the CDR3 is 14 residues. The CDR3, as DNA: TGTGCCAGCAGTTGGCTCATCGTCATAGGTGAGCAGTACTTC. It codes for CASSWLIVIGEQYF.

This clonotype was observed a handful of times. The chain's CDR3 is CSVEDLQWGGKQFF. DNA for the CDR3: TGCAGCGTTGAAGATCTTCAGTGGGGGGGAAAGCAGTTCTTC. This chain joins TRBV29-1 and TRBJ2-1; 7 nucleotides align to TRBD2. CDR3 length: 14 amino acids. Germline V lookup: CDR1 SQVTM, CDR2 ANQGSEA. V gave up 0 bases and J gave up 11 bases; unmatched junction bases: 10.

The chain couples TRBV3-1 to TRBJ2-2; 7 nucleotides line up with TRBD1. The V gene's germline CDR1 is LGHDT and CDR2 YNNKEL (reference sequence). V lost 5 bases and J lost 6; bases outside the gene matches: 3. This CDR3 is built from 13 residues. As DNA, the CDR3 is TGTGCCAGCAGCTCAACAGGGGCCGGGGAGCTGTTTTTT. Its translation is CASSSTGAGELFF.

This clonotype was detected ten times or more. In DNA form, the CDR3 reads TGTGCCAGCCGAGAGGACAGGGTCGGTGGCTACACCTTC. This codes for CASREDRVGGYTF. The V gene is TRBV11-2, the J gene TRBJ1-2; 8 nucleotides line up with TRBD1. V trimming: 8 bases; J trimming: 7 bases; junction bases outside the gene matches: 9. The CDR3 spans 13 residues. The germline CDR1 and CDR2 sequences are SGHAT and FQNNGV.

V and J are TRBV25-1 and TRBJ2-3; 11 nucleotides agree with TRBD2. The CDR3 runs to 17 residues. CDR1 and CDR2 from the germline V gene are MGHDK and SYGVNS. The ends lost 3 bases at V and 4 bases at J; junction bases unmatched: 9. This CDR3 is CASSEQGLAERADTQYF. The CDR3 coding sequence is TGTGCCAGCAGTGAGCAGGGACTAGCGGAAAGGGCAGATACGCAGTATTTT.

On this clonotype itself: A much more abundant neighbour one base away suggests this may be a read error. CDR3: CASSETGPDAQYF. CDR3 in DNA: TGTGCCAGCAGCGAGACAGGGCCAGATGCGCAGTATTTT. This chain links TRBV7-3 with TRBJ2-3, with 7 positions matching TRBD1. The germline gives CDR1 SGHTA, CDR2 FQGTGA. CDR3 length: 13 amino acids. The full variable domain, in which reference TRBV7-3 and TRBJ2-3 provide the parts outside the CDR3, is GAGVSQTPSNKVTEKGKYVELRCDPISGHTALYWYRQSLGQGPEFLIYFQGTGAADDSGLPNDRFFAVRPEGSVSTLKIQRTERGDSAVYLCASSETGPDAQYFGPGTRLTVL.

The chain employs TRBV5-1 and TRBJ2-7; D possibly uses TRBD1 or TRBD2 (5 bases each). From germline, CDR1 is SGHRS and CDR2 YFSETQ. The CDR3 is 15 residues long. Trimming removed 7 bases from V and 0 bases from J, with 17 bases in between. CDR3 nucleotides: TGCGCCAGCCGACCCGGGGCCTCGTCCTCCTACGAGCAGTACTTC. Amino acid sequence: CASRPGASSSYEQYF.

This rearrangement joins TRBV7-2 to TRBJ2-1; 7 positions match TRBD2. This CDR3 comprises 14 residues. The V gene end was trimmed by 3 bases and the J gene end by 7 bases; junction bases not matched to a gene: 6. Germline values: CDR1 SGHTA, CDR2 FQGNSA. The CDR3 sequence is CASSLGERGNEQFF. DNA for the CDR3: TGTGCCAGCAGCTTGGGGGAGCGGGGTAATGAGCAGTTCTTC.

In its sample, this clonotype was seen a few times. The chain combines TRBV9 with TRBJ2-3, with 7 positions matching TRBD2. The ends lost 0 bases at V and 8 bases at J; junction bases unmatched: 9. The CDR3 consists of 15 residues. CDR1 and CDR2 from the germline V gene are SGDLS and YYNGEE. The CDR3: CASSVAGGSIGTQYF. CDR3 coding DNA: TGTGCCAGCAGCGTAGCGGGGGGTTCAATAGGTACGCAGTATTTT.

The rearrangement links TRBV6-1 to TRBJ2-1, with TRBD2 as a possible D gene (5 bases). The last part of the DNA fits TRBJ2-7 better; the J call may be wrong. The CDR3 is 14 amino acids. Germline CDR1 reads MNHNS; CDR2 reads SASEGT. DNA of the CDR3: TGTGCCAGCAGATGGACTGGCTCCTACAATGAGCAGTACTTC. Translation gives CASRWTGSYNEQYF.